This TCR beta chain was observed in a study of blood T cell repertoires in COVID-19 (dated by TCRdb to the early 2020s). At the level of the whole study: Samples from collaborators originated in the United States, Italy and Spain and spanned both the acute and convalescent phases of COVID-19. A freely available public database, intended as a resource for researchers studying the immune response to SARS-CoV-2, is where the repertoires were released. Where HLA class I and class II types were available, the types were taken from metadata supplied by the sample provider, not from assay-based typing. Deeply sampled blood TCRbeta repertoires from subjects exposed to, actively infected with, or recovered from COVID-19 were included in the dataset. Samples came from the ongoing ImmuneRACE study (first 160 participants) plus 1,254 subjects from 6 global collaborators. Nearly every sample came with metadata listing a de-identified subject ID, COVID-19 status, age in years and sex. The prospective study material was composed of cDNA or gDNA derived from T cells, B-cell-depleted T cells, or PBMCs. Points the paper makes about the study in general: Clinical and demographic metadata were provided uncurated, with the amount varying by source and participant.

The collaborating institutions used their own protocols to collect whole blood in K2EDTA tubes. Collaborator samples were shipped for TCRbeta analysis as frozen whole blood, isolated PBMCs, or DNA extracted from either sample type. The immunoSEQ Assay, a bias-controlled multiplex PCR, was used to amplify TCRbeta CDR3 regions from genomic DNA. The study's processing was this. Nucleated cell counts per sample were estimated from amplification of reference gene primers within the assay. To quantify the absolute abundance of each unique TCRbeta CDR3 rearrangement, sequence reads were collapsed and filtered. For each sample, productive Simpson clonality was calculated as the square root of Simpson's diversity index over productive rearrangements. The immuneACCESS repertoire file appears here via TCRdb, limited to in-frame rearrangements. These files lack a portion of the clones; in checked studies, under half of the deficit traces to unresolved V genes, and the cause of the others is not known. V, J and clone size derive from that table, while D and trimming were established from the DNA sequence. This sample has around 100,000 clones in its table, and more than 85% of those were observed once. In total, the top ten clones hold around 7.2% of the sample.

On this clone itself: Its target antigen remains unknown. No much larger clone is present one base from it, and per-base qualities are unavailable.

The CDR3 numbers 18 residues from cysteine through phenylalanine. Only the CDR3 region is kept as DNA, spanning 54 bases read in frame from base 1. The germline V gene encodes CDR1 MDHEN and CDR2 SYDVKM. After removal of 6 bases from V and 4 bases from J, the junction retains 15 bases not matched to a gene. The V and J genes are TRBV28 and TRBJ1-6; the junction holds 7 bases that match TRBD1. The specimen sequenced was peripheral blood. The receptor was derived from a man younger than 40 in a cohort sampled during active COVID-19. The CDR3 protein is CASRSGQRASPYNSPLHF. The DNA sequence reads TGTGCCAGCAGGTCGGGACAGAGGGCCAGTCCGTATAATTCACCCCTCCACTTT.